The 20 T cell receptor beta chains in this list originate from one sample, sequenced in a study of shared clonotypes between healthy human individuals. The repertoire was sequenced with immunoSEQ multiplex PCR; TCRdb's copy has only in-frame clones and lacks some. The data hold some 900,000 clones, with approximately 76% observed a single time. Material: memory CD4+ T cells sorted from blood. This sample's subset: CD45RA-negative fraction. The receptors were sampled from a man between 18 and 35 years old in good health.

As DNA, the CDR3 is TGTGCCAGCAGCCAAGGCTTTTCCCTGGGCGGGGGGGCCAACTATGAGCAGTTCTTC. The encoded protein is CASSQGFSLGGGANYEQFF. The rearrangement links TRBV4-2 to TRBJ2-1, with 9 nucleotides matching TRBD2. The CDR3 runs 19 residues. V lost 1 base, J lost 8 bases, and 18 bases stayed unmatched. Germline V gives CDR1 LGHNA, CDR2 YNFKEQ.

The genes are TRBV28 and TRBJ1-5, with 8 bases aligning to TRBD1. This CDR3 is 15 amino acids long. Germline assignment: CDR1 MDHEN and CDR2 SYDVKM. Germline trimming cut 7 bases from V and 6 bases from J; bases unmatched to any gene: 11. The DNA for the CDR3 is TGTGCCAGCATTCCCGACAGGGGAGGTGGTCAGCCCCAGCATTTT. The encoded protein is CASIPDRGGGQPQHF.

The rearrangement uses TRBV6-5 and TRBJ2-5; no clear D gene. V shed 5 bases and J shed 4 bases, with 5 bases lying between them. CDR3 size: 11 residues. CDR1 is MNHEY, CDR2 SVGAGI, per germline. CDR3 sequence (DNA): TGTGCCAGCAGTGTCACAGAGACCCAGTACTTC. Its translation is CASSVTETQYF.

The rearrangement uses TRBV6-4 and TRBJ1-1, with D possibly TRBD1 on 6 matching bases. Germline CDR1 reads MRHNA; CDR2 reads SNTAGT. The length of the CDR3 is 14 residues. The V end was cut by 6 bases, the J end by 0 bases, with 11 bases between. In nucleotides, the CDR3 is TGTGCCAGCAGGGAGACAGGAATGAACACTGAAGCTTTCTTT. Its protein product is CASRETGMNTEAFF.

The chain joins TRBV7-2 to TRBJ1-3; TRBD1 matches 8 bases. The junction had 15 bases not matched to a gene; V was cut back by 4 bases and J by 4 bases. Germline V gene sequence: CDR1 SGHTA, CDR2 FQGNSA. The CDR3 is 18 residues long. CDR3 residues: CASSSSGQGPTQGNTIYF. The CDR3, as DNA: TGTGCCAGCAGCTCTTCAGGACAGGGACCGACCCAAGGAAACACCATATATTTT.

This rearrangement joins TRBV11-2 to TRBJ1-3; no clear D gene. V lost 7 bases, J lost 2 bases, and 9 bases lay in between. This CDR3 comprises 13 residues. Germline V gene sequence: CDR1 SGHAT, CDR2 FQNNGV. In DNA, the CDR3 is TGTGCCAGCATCCAGTCTCCTGGAAACACCATATATTTT. It yields the protein CASIQSPGNTIYF.

This clone was seen a few times. The chain uses TRBV4-1 and TRBJ1-6; tentatively, D is TRBD1 (5 bases). Trimming removed 0 bases at V and 7 bases at J, with 19 bases between. Germline V gene lookup returns CDR1 MGHRA and CDR2 YSYEKL. This CDR3 has 18 residues. The CDR3 loop is CASSQDYQRDRGNSPLHF. CDR3 DNA: TGCGCCAGCAGCCAAGACTATCAAAGAGACAGAGGCAATTCACCCCTCCACTTT.

The gene calls are TRBV6-5 and TRBJ2-7, with D possibly matching TRBD1 (5 bases). The CDR3 extends over 11 amino acids. Between the trimmed V and J ends, which lost 6 bases and 6 bases, there was a span of 9 bases. The germline gives CDR1 MNHEY, CDR2 SVGAGI. The CDR3 DNA is TGTGCCAGCAGGGCAGGGCGCGAGCAGTACTTC. Encoded protein: CASRAGREQYF.

With regard to this clone: A much larger clone differs by one base, so this may be a read error. This sample includes further DNA sequences coding for the same CDR3. This chain links TRBV2 with TRBJ1-5, with TRBD1 matching over 8 bases. V lost 6 bases and J lost 1; bases outside the gene matches: 2. The CDR3 totals 14 residues. Germline V gene data show CDR1 as SNHLY and CDR2 as FYNNEI. Here the CDR3 reads CASRGDRSNQPQHF. The CDR3 coding sequence is TGTGCCAGCAGGGGGGACAGGAGCAATCAGCCCCAGCATTTT.

This clone showed up just a few times. The chain is built from TRBV30 and TRBJ1-1; D perhaps matches TRBD1 (5 bases). Germline V CDR1 and CDR2: GTSNPN, SVGIG (reference sequence). V was clipped by 4 bases and J by 1 base, with 10 bases between them. This CDR3 spans 13 amino acids. CDR3 nucleotide sequence: TGTGCCTGGACCCTGGGGGGGAACACTGAAGCTTTCTTT. Amino acid sequence: CAWTLGGNTEAFF.

There are a few counts of this clone. The chain carries TRBV10-3 and TRBJ2-3; TRBD1 is a possible D gene (5 bases). Deletions cut 0 bases from V and 4 bases from J, with 5 bases between. The CDR3 loop spans 13 amino acids. Looked up from germline, CDR1 is ENHRY and CDR2 is SYGVKD. The CDR3 protein is CAISESGPDTQYF. The CDR3 nucleotides are TGTGCCATCAGTGAGTCGGGGCCAGATACGCAGTATTTT.

The CDR3: CASSPDPRTNQPQHF. Here the CDR3 DNA reads TGTGCCAGCAGCCCAGACCCGAGGACCAATCAGCCCCAGCATTTT. The rearrangement uses TRBV4-2 and TRBJ1-5; D uncertain. Germline assignment: CDR1 LGHNA and CDR2 YNFKEQ. This CDR3 is built from 15 residues. V was cut by 4 bases and J by 3 bases, with 13 bases left in between.

The chain recombines TRBV25-1 with TRBJ2-2; D may be TRBD1 or TRBD2 (5 bases each). V shed 10 bases and J shed 1 base, with 13 bases lying between them. Per the germline V gene, CDR1 is MGHDK and CDR2 is SYGVNS. CDR3 length equals 14 residues. CDR3 residues: CATKGPWNTGELFF. As DNA, the CDR3 is TGTGCCACCAAGGGACCGTGGAACACCGGGGAGCTGTTTTTT.

The V and J genes are TRBV7-9 and TRBJ2-5; no reliable D call. Germline V CDR1 and CDR2: SEHNR, FQNEAQ (reference sequence). The V gene lost 6 bases and the J gene lost 5 bases, with 7 bases spanning the gap. The length of the CDR3 is 11 residues. In nucleotides, the CDR3 is TGTGCCAGCAGAGTGTCGGAGACCCAGTACTTC. Amino acid sequence: CASRVSETQYF.

This sequence joins TRBV7-9 and TRBJ2-1, with 10 bases aligning to TRBD2. Per germline, CDR1 SEHNR and CDR2 FQNEAQ (reference sequence). The V and J ends lost 4 bases and 5 bases, in that order; junction bases with no gene match: 5. This CDR3 is built from 15 residues. CDR3 coding DNA: TGTGCCAGCAGCTCTAGCGGGGGCAGACACAATGAGCAGTTCTTC. Amino acids: CASSSSGGRHNEQFF.

This chain links TRBV30 with TRBJ1-1; D is perhaps TRBD1 (5 bases). Trimming removed 3 bases at V and 5 bases at J, with 16 bases between. This CDR3 has 14 amino acids. CDR1 and CDR2 from the germline V gene are GTSNPN and SVGIG (reference sequence). CDR3 in amino acids: CAWSSYSGGTEAFF. CDR3 sequence (DNA): TGTGCCTGGAGCTCTTATAGCGGGGGAACTGAAGCTTTCTTT.

This clone showed up just once. The V and J genes are TRBV25-1 and TRBJ2-3; no definite D call. Germline V gene data show CDR1 as MGHDK and CDR2 as SYGVNS. V dropped 4 bases and J dropped 5 bases, with 13 bases sitting between them. The CDR3 sequence is 14 residues long. CDR3 loop: CASSVSFGVDTQYF. The DNA of the CDR3 is TGTGCCAGCAGTGTCTCTTTTGGGGTAGATACGCAGTATTTT.

The chain links TRBV7-8 to TRBJ2-1; possibly TRBD2 for D (6 bases). CDR3 length equals 15 residues. V lost 2 bases and J 2 bases, leaving 10 bases between the germline ends. CDR1 and CDR2 from the germline V gene are SGHVS and FQNEAQ. CDR3 in DNA: TGTGCCAGCAGCTTACGGGAGCATACCTACAATGAGCAGTTCTTC. Translating it yields CASSLREHTYNEQFF.

The chain carries TRBV27 and TRBJ2-7; no clear D. V was trimmed by 3 bases and J by 1 base, leaving 10 bases between them. This CDR3 has 14 amino acids. Germline assignment: CDR1 MNHEY and CDR2 SMNVEV (reference sequence). The CDR3 sequence is CASSFHRMSYEQYF. CDR3 coding DNA: TGTGCCAGCAGTTTCCATCGGATGTCCTACGAGCAGTACTTC.

V is TRBV19 and J is TRBJ2-7; tentative D call: TRBD2 (5 bases). This CDR3 has 16 amino acids. V dropped 5 bases and J dropped 7 bases, with 24 bases sitting between them. Per germline, CDR1 LNHDA and CDR2 SQIVND (reference sequence). CDR3 loop: CASSFAEVGLLGEQYF. In DNA form, the CDR3 reads TGTGCCAGTAGTTTCGCCGAGGTAGGACTGCTCGGTGAGCAGTACTTC.